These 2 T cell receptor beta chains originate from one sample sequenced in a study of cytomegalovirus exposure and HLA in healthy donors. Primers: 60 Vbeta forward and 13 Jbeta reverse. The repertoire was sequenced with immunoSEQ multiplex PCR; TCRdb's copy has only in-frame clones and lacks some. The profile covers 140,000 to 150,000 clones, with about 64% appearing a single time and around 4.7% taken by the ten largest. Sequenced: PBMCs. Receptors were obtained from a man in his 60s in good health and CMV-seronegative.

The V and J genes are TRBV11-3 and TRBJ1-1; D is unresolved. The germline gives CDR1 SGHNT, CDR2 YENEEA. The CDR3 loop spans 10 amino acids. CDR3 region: CGAGQTEAFF. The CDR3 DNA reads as TGTGGCGCAGGCCAAACTGAAGCTTTCTTT.

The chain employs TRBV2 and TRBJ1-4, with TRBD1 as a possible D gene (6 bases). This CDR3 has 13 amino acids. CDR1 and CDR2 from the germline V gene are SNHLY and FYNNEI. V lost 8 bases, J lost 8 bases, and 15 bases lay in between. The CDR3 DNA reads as TGTGCCAGCGGGGGGGCAGCCTCAGAAAAACTGTTTTTT. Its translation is CASGGAASEKLFF.